Listed below are T cell receptor beta chains from one sample, sequenced in a study of glioma-infiltrating T cells after dendritic cell vaccination. Some clones are missing from TCRdb's copy, which holds only in-frame ones; the method was immunoSEQ multiplex PCR. The sample consists of 72,000 or so clones, over 75% of them appearing once. The material sequenced was blood, taken after dendritic cell vaccination. The receptor source for this set is a human donor with glioblastoma. Both conserved end residues are part of each CDR3. D genes are given only for firm matches. Part of the rows lack a size; the others show once, few, many or a class for expanded clones.

d_call,clone_size,v_call,j_call,cdr3_aa,cdr3_nt
.,few,TRBV18,TRBJ2-6,CASSPLQGGISGANVLTF,TGTGCCAGCTCACCACTACAGGGAGGGATCTCTGGGGCCAACGTCCTGACTTTC
TRBD1,.,TRBV5-1,TRBJ2-7,CASSSGTGYEQYF,TGCGCCAGCAGCTCCGGGACAGGGTACGAGCAGTACTTC
.,.,TRBV19,TRBJ1-5,CASSIDAGRDQPQHF,TGTGCCAGTAGTATAGATGCAGGGAGGGATCAGCCCCAGCATTTT
TRBD2,.,TRBV4-1,TRBJ2-7,CASSQDWTSEYEQYF,TGCGCCAGCAGCCAAGATTGGACTAGCGAGTACGAGCAGTACTTC
.,.,TRBV23-1,TRBJ2-7,CAGPGAREQYF,TGCGCCGGGCCTGGGGCCAGGGAGCAGTACTTC
TRBD1,.,TRBV7-9,TRBJ2-7,CASSHVLGDRGPEQYF,TGTGCCAGCAGCCACGTGTTGGGGGACAGGGGACCCGAGCAGTACTTC
.,.,TRBV5-1,TRBJ2-7,CASSPAGGTSYEQYF,TGCGCCAGCAGCCCGGCTGGCGGGACCTCCTACGAGCAGTACTTC
.,few,TRBV5-4,TRBJ1-2,CASSIGQMGNYGYTF,TGTGCCAGCAGCATCGGACAGATGGGGAACTATGGCTACACCTTC
TRBD2,.,TRBV2,TRBJ2-2,CASRLAGNTGELFF,TGTGCCAGCAGGCTAGCGGGGAACACCGGGGAGCTGTTTTTT
.,.,TRBV5-6,TRBJ2-4,CASSRGPGGKNIQYF,TGTGCCAGCAGCCGAGGACCCGGAGGCAAAAACATTCAGTACTTC
.,.,TRBV28,TRBJ1-2,CASSFSRGDYEFRGYTF,TGTGCCAGCAGTTTTTCACGGGGGGACTATGAATTTAGAGGCTACACCTTC
TRBD1,.,TRBV7-2,TRBJ2-1,CASSLQGDPIHEQFF,TGTGCCAGCAGCTTACAGGGGGACCCCATCCATGAGCAGTTCTTC
TRBD1,.,TRBV30,TRBJ2-5,CAWRNRGQETQYF,TGTGCCTGGAGAAACAGGGGGCAAGAGACCCAGTACTTC
.,.,TRBV7-3,TRBJ2-3,CASRGGPSTDTQYF,TGTGCCAGCAGGGGCGGGCCTAGCACAGATACGCAGTATTTT
TRBD2,.,TRBV7-8,TRBJ2-1,CASSSASGSSYNEQFF,TGTGCCAGCAGCTCGGCGAGCGGGAGCTCCTACAATGAGCAGTTCTTC
.,.,TRBV2,TRBJ2-7,CASAPQQSSYEQYF,TGTGCCAGCGCCCCCCAACAGAGCTCCTACGAGCAGTACTTC
TRBD1,.,TRBV5-1,TRBJ1-4,CASSLAGTGDEKLFF,TGCGCCAGCAGCTTGGCCGGGACAGGCGATGAAAAACTGTTTTTT
.,once,TRBV7-2,TRBJ2-1,CASSLVQGYEQFF,TGTGCCAGCAGCTTAGTACAGGGCTATGAGCAGTTCTTC
.,.,TRBV15,TRBJ2-2,CATSRDRAQNTGELFF,TGTGCCACCAGCAGAGATCGAGCGCAGAACACCGGGGAGCTGTTTTTT
.,.,TRBV7-9,TRBJ2-6,CASSAQEGLGANVLTF,TGTGCCAGCAGCGCGCAGGAGGGCTTGGGGGCCAACGTCCTGACTTTC
.,.,TRBV25-1,TRBJ1-2,CASSEGAGSYGYTF,TGTGCCAGCAGTGAAGGGGCAGGGTCCTATGGCTACACCTTC
TRBD2,.,TRBV19,TRBJ2-1,CASSILAGGNNEQFF,TGTGCCAGTAGTATCCTAGCGGGGGGGAATAATGAGCAGTTCTTC
.,.,TRBV19,TRBJ1-2,CASSIDPGLHYGYTF,TGTGCCAGTAGTATAGACCCAGGGCTACACTATGGCTACACCTTC
.,.,TRBV19,TRBJ1-1,CASSMRDAGEALF,TGTGCCAGTAGTATGCGGGACGCTGGTGAAGCTCTCTTT
.,few,TRBV7-9,TRBJ1-2,CASSLGNRLQNYGYTF,TGTGCCAGCAGCTTAGGTAATCGTCTACAGAACTATGGCTACACCTTC